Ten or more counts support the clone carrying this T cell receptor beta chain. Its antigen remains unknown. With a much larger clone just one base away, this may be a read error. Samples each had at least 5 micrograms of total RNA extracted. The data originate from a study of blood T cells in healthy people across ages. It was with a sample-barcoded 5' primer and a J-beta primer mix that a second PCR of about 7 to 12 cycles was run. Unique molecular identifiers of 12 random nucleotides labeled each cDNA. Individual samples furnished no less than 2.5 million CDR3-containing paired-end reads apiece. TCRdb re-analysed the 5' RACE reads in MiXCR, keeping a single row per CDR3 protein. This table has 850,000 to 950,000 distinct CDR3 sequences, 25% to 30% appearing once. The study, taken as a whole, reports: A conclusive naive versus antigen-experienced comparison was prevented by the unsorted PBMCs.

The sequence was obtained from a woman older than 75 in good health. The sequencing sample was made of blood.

The DNA for the CDR3 is TGTGCCAGCAGCTTATCACGATCTGAAGCTTTCTTT. Translating it yields CASSLSRSEAFF. V and J are TRBV7-9 and TRBJ1-1; D unresolved. Germline CDR1 and CDR2: SEHNR and FQNEAQ (reference sequence). This CDR3 region has 12 residues. Trimming left V 2 bases short and J 6 bases short, with 7 bases between.